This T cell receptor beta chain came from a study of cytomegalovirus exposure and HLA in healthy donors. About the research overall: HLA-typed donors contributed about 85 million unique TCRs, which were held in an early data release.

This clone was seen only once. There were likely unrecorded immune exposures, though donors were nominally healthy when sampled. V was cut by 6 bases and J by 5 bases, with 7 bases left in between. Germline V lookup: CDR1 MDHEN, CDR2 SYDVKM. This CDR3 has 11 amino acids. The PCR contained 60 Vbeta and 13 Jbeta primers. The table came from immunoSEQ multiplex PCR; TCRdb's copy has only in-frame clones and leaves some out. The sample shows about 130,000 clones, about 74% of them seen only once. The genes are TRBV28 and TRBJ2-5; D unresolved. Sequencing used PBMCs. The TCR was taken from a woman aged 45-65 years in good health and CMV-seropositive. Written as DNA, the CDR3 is TGTGCCAGCAGGTCGAGGGAGACCCAGTACTTC. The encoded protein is CASRSRETQYF.